Detailed here is one TCR beta chain. Assay used: immunoSEQ multiplex PCR; TCRdb lists only in-frame clones, some missing. The data show about 50,000 clones, 80% to 95% seen once. The data are from a study of T cell changes during pregnancy in multiple sclerosis. The CDR3 consists of 13 residues. Germline V gene data show CDR1 as SGHVS and CDR2 as FNYEAQ. Trimming cost V 5 bases and J 12 bases, with 17 bases left between them. The J gene is TRBJ2-1, the V gene TRBV7-6; the D gene is possibly TRBD1 (5 bases). Sample: CD4+ T cells from peripheral blood mononuclear cells, taken after pregnancy. This sequence was found in a female donor with multiple sclerosis, enrolled in a pregnancy study. For the CDR3, the DNA is TGTGCCAGCAGCCCCGCCGGCAGGGTGGGGCAGTTCTTC. It encodes CASSPAGRVGQFF.